Listed below are T cell receptor beta chains from one sample, sequenced in a study of CD8 T cells in Susac syndrome. TCRdb itself ran the immunoSEQ multiplex PCR reads through MiXCR, one entry per CDR3 protein. Of a few hundred thousand distinct CDR3 sequences detected, 95% appear once; the ten largest clones hold 0.08% to 0.095%. The sequenced sample was CD4+ T cells from PBMCs. These TCRs come from a human donor with multiple sclerosis. The CDR3 runs from the conserved cysteine through the conserved F or W. A D gene is named only where the DNA matches it firmly. Size is stated for part of the rows, as once, few or many counts, or as a class when the clone is expanded.

V: TRBV2
size: -
D: -
J: TRBJ1-2
DNA: TGTGCCAGCAGTGAGCAGGGTTGGTATGGCTACACCTTC
CDR3: CASSEQGWYGYTF

V: TRBV5-1
size: -
D: -
J: TRBJ2-3
DNA: TGCGCCAGCAGCTTTCGGAGGGGCGAAAGCACAGATACGCAGTATTTT
CDR3: CASSFRRGESTDTQYF

V: TRBV29-1
size: -
D: -
J: TRBJ1-2
DNA: TGCAGCGTTGATGGGCTGGGGGCTGGGTATGGCTACACCTTC
CDR3: CSVDGLGAGYGYTF

V: TRBV20-1
size: once
D: -
J: TRBJ2-3
DNA: TGCAGTGCTAAACATCGGTCGGGGCAAGATACGCAGTATTTT
CDR3: CSAKHRSGQDTQYF

V: TRBV29-1
size: -
D: TRBD2
J: TRBJ2-1
DNA: TGCAGCGTCCCAAAGACAATCGGGACTAGCGGGAGTTCCTACAATGAGCAGTTCTTC
CDR3: CSVPKTIGTSGSSYNEQFF

V: TRBV5-4
size: once
D: -
J: TRBJ2-3
DNA: TGTGCCAGCAGCTTGGTAGGGCGAGCAAGGGGGGATACGCAGTATTTT
CDR3: CASSLVGRARGDTQYF

V: TRBV20-1
size: -
D: -
J: TRBJ2-7
DNA: TGCAGTGCTTACCGTAGCGGACTCTCCTACGAGCAGTACTTC
CDR3: CSAYRSGLSYEQYF

V: TRBV20-1
size: once
D: TRBD2
J: TRBJ2-1
DNA: TGCAGTGCTCACCTCCCTGGGCCGGGGACTAGCTCCTACAATGAGCAGTTCTTC
CDR3: CSAHLPGPGTSSYNEQFF

V: TRBV30
size: -
D: TRBD1
J: TRBJ2-7
DNA: TGTGCCTGGAGTACCCGACAGGGGATCGAGCAGTACTTC
CDR3: CAWSTRQGIEQYF

V: TRBV28
size: -
D: -
J: TRBJ1-2
DNA: TGTGCCAGCAGGGCACAGGGTCGGGGCTACACCTTC
CDR3: CASRAQGRGYTF

V: TRBV18
size: -
D: -
J: TRBJ2-5
DNA: TGTGCCAGCTCACCGGGGCCTCGGGAGACCCAGTACTTC
CDR3: CASSPGPRETQYF

V: TRBV6-1
size: -
D: TRBD2
J: TRBJ2-1
DNA: TGTGCCAGCAGAATCCGAACTAGCGCTTACTCCTACAATGAGCAGTTCTTC
CDR3: CASRIRTSAYSYNEQFF

V: TRBV12-3/TRBV12-4
size: -
D: -
J: TRBJ1-1
DNA: TGTGCCAGCAGTTTACGGAACACTGAAGCTTTCTTT
CDR3: CASSLRNTEAFF

V: TRBV27
size: -
D: -
J: TRBJ1-5
DNA: TGTGCCAGCAGCTTTTCCGGGCTCCATAGCAATCAGCCCCAGCATTTT
CDR3: CASSFSGLHSNQPQHF

V: TRBV3-1
size: -
D: -
J: TRBJ2-3
DNA: TGTGCCAGCAGCCAAGTGGGGGGAGGTCTAGATACGCAGTATTTT
CDR3: CASSQVGGGLDTQYF

V: TRBV7-6
size: -
D: TRBD1
J: TRBJ2-7
DNA: TGTGCCAGCAGCTTGATGGGACAGGGGGCTTCCTACGAGCAGTACTTC
CDR3: CASSLMGQGASYEQYF

V: TRBV2
size: -
D: -
J: TRBJ1-1
DNA: TGTGCCAGCAGTGGGGCAATGAACACTGAAGCTTTCTTT
CDR3: CASSGAMNTEAFF

V: TRBV4-1
size: -
D: -
J: TRBJ2-1
DNA: TGCGCCAGCAGCCCGGCCAGCCTCGTAGTCAATGAGCAGTTCTTC
CDR3: CASSPASLVVNEQFF

V: TRBV29-1
size: -
D: -
J: TRBJ1-1
DNA: TGCAGCGTTGCGCGGACAGAGGGAAACACTGAAGCTTTCTTT
CDR3: CSVARTEGNTEAFF

V: TRBV20-1
size: -
D: TRBD2
J: TRBJ2-1
DNA: TGCAGTGCTAGAGATAGGTCGAGCGGGGCCTACAATGAGCAGTTCTTC
CDR3: CSARDRSSGAYNEQFF

V: TRBV14
size: -
D: TRBD1
J: TRBJ1-2
DNA: TGTGCCAGCAGCCGCTCGGGACAGCTCAATGGCTACACCTTC
CDR3: CASSRSGQLNGYTF

V: TRBV2
size: -
D: TRBD2
J: TRBJ2-3
DNA: TGTGCCAGCAGTGAAAGAGCGGGGGGGCTGGATACGCAGTATTTT
CDR3: CASSERAGGLDTQYF

V: TRBV29-1
size: -
D: TRBD1
J: TRBJ2-7
DNA: TGCAGCGGTGGACAGGGGCCGGGGGAGCAGTACTTC
CDR3: CSGGQGPGEQYF

V: TRBV27
size: -
D: TRBD2
J: TRBJ2-1
DNA: TGTGCCAGCAGTTATGGGAGACTAGCGGGAGTAATACATGAGCAGTTCTTC
CDR3: CASSYGRLAGVIHEQFF

V: TRBV29-1
size: -
D: TRBD2
J: TRBJ2-1
DNA: TGCAGCGTTGCGGGAAGGCTAGCGGGGGGGCAGGAGCAGTTCTTC
CDR3: CSVAGRLAGGQEQFF

V: TRBV10-2
size: -
D: -
J: TRBJ1-2
DNA: TGCGCCACCGGTACATCCGTGTTCGATGGCTACACCTTC
CDR3: CATGTSVFDGYTF

V: TRBV28
size: -
D: -
J: TRBJ1-2
DNA: TGTGCCAGCAGTGGCCGGGGAGACTATGGCTACACCTTC
CDR3: CASSGRGDYGYTF

V: TRBV29-1
size: -
D: -
J: TRBJ1-1
DNA: TGCAGCGGAGTACGTAGGGCAGGGAACACTGAAGCTTTCTTT
CDR3: CSGVRRAGNTEAFF

V: TRBV29-1
size: -
D: TRBD1
J: TRBJ1-1
DNA: TGCAGCGTTGCAACACTGACAGGGTGGTCCACTGAAGCTTTCTTT
CDR3: CSVATLTGWSTEAFF

V: TRBV7-2
size: once
D: TRBD2
J: TRBJ2-7
DNA: TGTGCCAGCAACTCAGGACTAGCGGGGGACTCTTACGAGCAGTACTTC
CDR3: CASNSGLAGDSYEQYF

V: TRBV9
size: -
D: -
J: TRBJ1-1
DNA: TGTGCCAGCAGCGTAGTGATGGGTGCCGCTGAAGCTTTCTTT
CDR3: CASSVVMGAAEAFF

V: TRBV30
size: -
D: -
J: TRBJ1-1
DNA: TGTGCTGAAAACAGGCCAGAGGGAGCTTTCTTT
CDR3: CAENRPEGAFF

V: TRBV12-3/TRBV12-4
size: -
D: -
J: TRBJ2-7
DNA: TGTGCCAGCAGTTTTCGGGACACCTACGAGCAGTACTTC
CDR3: CASSFRDTYEQYF

V: TRBV19
size: few
D: TRBD1
J: TRBJ2-7
DNA: TGTGCCAGTAGTTTGGGACAGGGCTACGAGCAGTACTTC
CDR3: CASSLGQGYEQYF

V: TRBV30
size: once
D: TRBD2
J: TRBJ2-1
DNA: TGTGCCTGGAGTGGACTGGGACTAGCGGGAGAAAAGCAGTTCTTC
CDR3: CAWSGLGLAGEKQFF

V: TRBV4-1
size: -
D: -
J: TRBJ2-1
DNA: TGCGCCAGCAGCCAAGTTTCGCGGGTAGATGAGCAGTTCTTC
CDR3: CASSQVSRVDEQFF

V: TRBV11-2
size: -
D: TRBD1
J: TRBJ1-5
DNA: TGTGCCAGCAGCCTGGACAGGGAGGATCAGCCCCAGCATTTT
CDR3: CASSLDREDQPQHF

V: TRBV20-1
size: once
D: TRBD1
J: TRBJ1-2
DNA: TGCAGTGCTAGTGGGACAGGTTTTACGGATGGCTACACCTTC
CDR3: CSASGTGFTDGYTF

V: TRBV20-1
size: -
D: -
J: TRBJ1-2
DNA: TGCAGTGCCCGGCTGACCCGAGACTATGGCTACACCTTC
CDR3: CSARLTRDYGYTF

V: TRBV12-3/TRBV12-4
size: -
D: -
J: TRBJ1-1
DNA: TGTGCCAGCAGACCCTTGGGGGGCACTGAAGCTTTCTTT
CDR3: CASRPLGGTEAFF

V: TRBV27
size: -
D: -
J: TRBJ2-4
DNA: TGTGCCAGCAGTCGCGAGGGACCCAAAAACATTCAGTACTTC
CDR3: CASSREGPKNIQYF

V: TRBV9
size: -
D: -
J: TRBJ2-7
DNA: TGTGCCAGCAGCGTAGGAGAGGGGGGCTCCTACGAGCAGTACTTC
CDR3: CASSVGEGGSYEQYF

V: TRBV15
size: -
D: TRBD2
J: TRBJ2-1
DNA: TGTGCCACCAGCAGAGATCTAGCGGGAGCAACGTACAATGAGCAGTTCTTC
CDR3: CATSRDLAGATYNEQFF

V: TRBV30
size: -
D: TRBD1
J: TRBJ2-7
DNA: TGTGCCTGGAATGAGCTTGGACAGGGGTACGAGCAGTACTTC
CDR3: CAWNELGQGYEQYF

V: TRBV29-1
size: -
D: -
J: TRBJ2-2
DNA: TGCAGCGTTGAAGGCCTTCGGAACACCGGGGAGCTGTTTTTT
CDR3: CSVEGLRNTGELFF

V: TRBV3-1
size: -
D: -
J: TRBJ1-2
DNA: TGTGCCAGCAGCCAAGTTAGGCAGGGTCATGGCTACACCTTC
CDR3: CASSQVRQGHGYTF

V: TRBV6-5
size: -
D: -
J: TRBJ2-6
DNA: TGTGCCAGCAGCCCATGGAGCTCTGGGGCCAACGTCCTGACTTTC
CDR3: CASSPWSSGANVLTF

V: TRBV7-2
size: -
D: -
J: TRBJ2-3
DNA: TGTGAAACAGATACGCAGTATTTT
CDR3: CETDTQYF

V: TRBV5-4
size: -
D: -
J: TRBJ1-2
DNA: TGTGCCAGCAGCTTGGGGGCCAGCTATGGCTACACCTTC
CDR3: CASSLGASYGYTF

V: TRBV6-2/TRBV6-3
size: -
D: TRBD1
J: TRBJ1-1
DNA: TGTGCCAGCGGCAGACAGGGGAACACTGAAGCTTTCTTT
CDR3: CASGRQGNTEAFF

V: TRBV27
size: -
D: -
J: TRBJ1-2
DNA: TGTGCCAGCAGTTACGGGACTGCTAACTATGGCTACACCTTC
CDR3: CASSYGTANYGYTF

V: TRBV3-1
size: once
D: -
J: TRBJ2-6
DNA: TGTGCCACTTCTCAGGGCTCTGGGGCCAACGTCCTGACTTTC
CDR3: CATSQGSGANVLTF

V: TRBV7-2
size: -
D: -
J: TRBJ2-7
DNA: TGTGCCAGCAGCACGCGAAGGGGTAGCTCCTACGAGCAGTACTTC
CDR3: CASSTRRGSSYEQYF

V: TRBV29-1
size: -
D: -
J: TRBJ1-2
DNA: TGCAGCGTCGTTCGTGCTAGTGGAGGCTACACCTTC
CDR3: CSVVRASGGYTF

V: TRBV20-1
size: -
D: -
J: TRBJ1-1
DNA: TGCAGTGCTGTTAAACAGGGAGTGTGGACTGAAGCTTTCTTT
CDR3: CSAVKQGVWTEAFF

V: TRBV19
size: -
D: -
J: TRBJ1-1
DNA: TGTGCCAGTAGTTGGCGGGAGGGAGTCACTGAAGCTTTCTTT
CDR3: CASSWREGVTEAFF

V: TRBV5-1
size: -
D: -
J: TRBJ2-7
DNA: TGCGCCAGCAGCAAGGGATCAAGCTCCTACGAGCAGTACTTC
CDR3: CASSKGSSSYEQYF

V: TRBV29-1
size: -
D: TRBD2
J: TRBJ2-3
DNA: TGCAGCCATTCCTCTAGCGGGGGTTCGACGCAGTATTTT
CDR3: CSHSSSGGSTQYF

V: TRBV28
size: -
D: TRBD1
J: TRBJ2-5
DNA: TGTGCCAGCAGCTCAGCGGACAGGGACACCCAAGAGACCCAGTACTTC
CDR3: CASSSADRDTQETQYF

V: TRBV2
size: -
D: TRBD1
J: TRBJ1-1
DNA: TGTGCCACCACATCCGGGACAGTTCTGAACACTGAAGCTTTCTTT
CDR3: CATTSGTVLNTEAFF